The clone carrying this TCR beta chain has a count of ten or more. The antigen remains undetermined. These data originate in a study of identical twins. V lost 3 bases, J lost 3 bases, and 15 bases stayed unmatched. The CDR3 covers 18 residues. Germline assignment: CDR1 KGHSH and CDR2 LQKENI. Study-wide results and limits: Invariant cells of the MAIT and iNKT types might have partly distorted the zero-insertion analyses.

In TCRdb, the 5' RACE reads were re-called with MiXCR into one record per CDR3 protein. The data show some 630,000 distinct CDR3 sequences, less than 9% seen once. This sample was also put to use in a study of yellow fever vaccine responses in identical twins. That study adds: Convergence reportedly seemed to mark part of the twins' vaccine T cell response, with personalization marking the rest.

Sequenced input: PBMCs. This sequence joins TRBV18 and TRBJ1-1; 8 nucleotides match TRBD1. The origin of this receptor is a woman younger than 35 in good health. CDR3 sequence: CASSPLPGQGTWDTEAFF. CDR3 DNA: TGTGCCAGCTCACCGCTACCTGGACAGGGAACTTGGGACACTGAAGCTTTCTTT.